The 27 T cell receptor beta chains below all came from one sample that was sequenced in a study of cytomegalovirus exposure and HLA in healthy donors. The PCR was carried out with 60 Vbeta primers and 13 Jbeta primers. Profiling relied on immunoSEQ multiplex PCR, and the TCRdb table lists in-frame clones only, not all of them. In the table there are 100,000 or so clones, roughly three quarters of which are singletons. Sequencing used PBMCs. These receptors were taken from a man under 40 in good health and CMV-seronegative.

The chain carries TRBV5-1 and TRBJ2-3; 8 positions agree with TRBD2. Germline V gene lookup returns CDR1 SGHRS and CDR2 YFSETQ. The V segment lost 0 bases and the J segment 5 bases; nucleotides outside the gene matches: 5. The CDR3 loop spans 15 amino acids. CDR3 sequence reads: CASSLEGLAGDTQYF. CDR3 in DNA: TGCGCCAGCAGCTTGGAGGGGCTAGCGGGAGATACGCAGTATTTT. Supplemented by reference TRBV5-1 and TRBJ2-3, the full variable domain reads KAGVTQTPRYLIKTRGQQVTLSCSPISGHRSVSWYQQTPGQGLQFLFEYFSETQRNKGNFPGRFSGRQFSNSRSEMNVSTLELGDSALYLCASSLEGLAGDTQYFGPGTRLTVL.

In this sample, this clone turned up a few times. The V and J genes are TRBV25-1 and TRBJ2-5, with TRBD2 matching over 10 bases. The CDR3 consists of 15 residues. V gave up 4 bases and J gave up 1 base; unmatched junction bases: 3. CDR1 is MGHDK and CDR2 is SYGVNS in the germline V gene. CDR3 in DNA: TGTGCCAGCAGTGGGTGGACTAGCGGCCAAGAGACCCAGTACTTC. Protein: CASSGWTSGQETQYF.

This sequence joins TRBV11-2 and TRBJ1-2, with TRBD1 matching over 7 bases. The CDR3 runs to 15 residues. Germline V gives CDR1 SGHAT, CDR2 FQNNGV. The V and J ends lost 5 bases and 4 bases, in that order; junction bases with no gene match: 10. The CDR3 loop reads CASSPVYRGSYGYTF. The CDR3 bases are TGTGCCAGCAGCCCCGTCTACAGGGGTAGCTATGGCTACACCTTC.

This chain connects TRBV5-1 to TRBJ2-1, with 11 bases matching TRBD2. The CDR3 is made up of 16 amino acids. J was trimmed by 5 bases and V by 2 bases; bases with no gene match: 6. Germline lookup yields CDR1 SGHRS and CDR2 YFSETQ. CDR3 DNA sequence: TGCGCCAGCAGCTTAAGAACTAGCGGGAGAGACAATGAGCAGTTCTTC. This translates into CASSLRTSGRDNEQFF.

This sequence joins TRBV10-3 and TRBJ2-5; TRBD1 is a possible D gene (6 bases). Judging by the DNA end, TRBJ2-7 fits better; the J call may be wrong. Per germline, CDR1 ENHRY and CDR2 SYGVKD. The CDR3 runs 15 residues. The CDR3 bases are TGTGCCATCAGTGAGTCGACAGGTTCAACCTACGAGCAGTACTTC. Translating it yields CAISESTGSTYEQYF.

J is TRBJ2-1 and V is TRBV30, with 7 nucleotides matching TRBD2. After removal of 4 bases from V and 4 bases from J, the junction contained 10 bases not matched to a gene. CDR3 length: 15 amino acids. CDR1 and CDR2 (germline): GTSNPN, SVGIG (reference sequence). This CDR3 is CAWTIAGGGYNEQFF. CDR3 nucleotides: TGTGCCTGGACCATAGCGGGCGGAGGGTACAATGAGCAGTTCTTC.

The chain links TRBV18 to TRBJ2-5; possible D gene TRBD1, 6 bases. The CDR3 totals 15 residues. Germline assignment: CDR1 KGHSH and CDR2 LQKENI. Deletions cut 3 bases from V and 1 base from J, with 12 bases between. The DNA for the CDR3 is TGTGCCAGCTCACCCCGGACAGCGTCCCAAGAGACCCAGTACTTC. Amino acids: CASSPRTASQETQYF.

This chain joins TRBV10-3 and TRBJ2-3; a possible D gene is TRBD2 (6 bases). Germline V gene sequence: CDR1 ENHRY, CDR2 SYGVKD. CDR3 length: 12 amino acids. V was pared by 8 bases and J by 3 bases, with 9 bases between. For the CDR3, the DNA is TGTGCCATCCGTCGGGAGACAGATACGCAGTATTTT. It codes for CAIRRETDTQYF.

The chain has TRBV10-3 and TRBJ1-1; weak D call: TRBD1 (6 bases). Trimming took 4 bases from V and 10 from J, leaving 10 bases between them. CDR3 size: 11 residues. CDR1 is ENHRY, CDR2 SYGVKD, per germline. CDR3 amino acids: CAISVGRGAFF. The CDR3 DNA is TGTGCCATCAGTGTTGGCAGGGGAGCTTTCTTT.

The chain has TRBV11-3 and TRBJ1-1, with unresolved D. The CDR3 consists of 12 residues. Trimming left V 5 bases short and J 5 bases short, with 9 bases between. Per the germline V gene, CDR1 is SGHNT and CDR2 is YENEEA. This chain's CDR3 is CASSPARTEAFF. For the CDR3, the DNA is TGTGCCAGCAGCCCAGCGAGGACTGAAGCTTTCTTT.

V is TRBV7-2 and J is TRBJ2-7, with 14 bases fitting TRBD2. This CDR3 spans 15 amino acids. Germline CDR1 is SGHTA and CDR2 is FQGNSA. The V segment lost 4 bases and the J segment 9 bases; nucleotides outside the gene matches: 8. The CDR3 region is CASSSTGTSGSGQYF. CDR3 in DNA: TGTGCCAGCAGCTCCACCGGGACTAGCGGGAGCGGGCAGTACTTC.

This clone was detected a few times. The chain couples TRBV4-1 to TRBJ2-3, with 7 bases identical to TRBD2. The CDR3 has 17 residues. In germline, CDR1 is MGHRA, CDR2 YSYEKL. J gave up 4 bases and V 3 bases, and 13 bases lay outside the gene matches. Here the CDR3 reads CASSQGVRRGSADTQYF. The CDR3 DNA is TGCGCCAGCAGCCAGGGGGTTCGACGCGGGAGCGCAGATACGCAGTATTTT.

The chain carries TRBV7-2 and TRBJ2-2, with 11 bases matching TRBD2. This CDR3 contains 17 residues. CDR1 is SGHTA and CDR2 is FQGNSA in the germline V gene. Trimming cost V 5 bases and J 8 bases; bases outside gene matches: 13. The CDR3 loop reads CASSRGGLAGGMGELFF. CDR3 DNA sequence: TGTGCCAGCAGCCGCGGGGGTCTAGCGGGAGGAATGGGGGAGCTGTTTTTT.

The CDR3 spells CASSVEDRLGSGYEQYF. The CDR3 nucleotides read TGTGCCAGCAGCGTAGAGGATCGGTTAGGGAGCGGATACGAGCAGTACTTC. This rearrangement joins TRBV9 to TRBJ2-7, with D perhaps TRBD2 (5 bases). Germline V gene lookup returns CDR1 SGDLS and CDR2 YYNGEE. This CDR3 is built from 17 residues. V lost 0 bases and J 4 bases, leaving 20 bases between the germline ends.

The rearrangement links TRBV5-6 to TRBJ1-1; TRBD1 matches at 8 bases. V trimming: 0 bases; J trimming: 6 bases; junction bases outside the gene matches: 7. The CDR3 consists of 15 residues. Germline V gene lookup returns CDR1 SGHDT and CDR2 YYEEEE. The CDR3 bases are TGTGCCAGCAGCTTGGATGGGACAGGAGGGGCTGAAGCTTTCTTT. Translating gives CASSLDGTGGAEAFF.

This sequence joins TRBV30 and TRBJ2-5; D might be TRBD2 (6 bases). The ends were cut back, 3 bases at V and 0 bases at J, with 14 bases in the middle. The CDR3 runs 15 residues. Germline loops: CDR1 GTSNPN, CDR2 SVGIG (reference sequence). CDR3 residues: CAWSPLGGDQETQYF. CDR3 coding DNA: TGTGCCTGGAGCCCCTTAGGAGGGGACCAAGAGACCCAGTACTTC.

Of note for this clone: The germline gene is not matched at one end of the junction; a read error may be the cause. Other nucleotide sequences from this sample produce the same CDR3. The rearrangement joins TRBV29-1 to TRBJ1-1; D is unclear. The germline gives CDR1 SQVTM, CDR2 ANQGSEA. The CDR3 covers 12 residues. The CDR3: CSVVGGGTEAFF. CDR3 DNA: TGCAGTGTTGTAGGAGGCGGAACTGAAGCTTTCTTT.

The rearrangement joins TRBV14 to TRBJ1-2, with D perhaps TRBD1 (6 bases). The V end lost 4 bases, the J end lost 2 bases, and 8 bases lay between the germline ends. CDR1 SGHDN and CDR2 FVKESK come from the germline V gene. The CDR3 loop spans 13 amino acids. The CDR3 region is CASSRTGNYGYTF. Here the CDR3 DNA reads TGTGCCAGCAGCCGTACAGGGAACTATGGCTACACCTTC.

The chain links TRBV11-3 to TRBJ2-5; D is uncertain. Germline V gene lookup returns CDR1 SGHNT and CDR2 YENEEA. Trimming left V 2 bases short and J 2 bases short, with 6 bases between. The CDR3 contains 13 residues. The CDR3, as DNA: TGTGCCAGCAGCTTATTCCCGCAAGAGACCCAGTACTTC. It is translated as CASSLFPQETQYF. The whole variable domain, filled in from reference TRBV11-3 and TRBJ2-5, reads EAGVVQSPRYKIIEKKQPVAFWCNPISGHNTLYWYLQNLGQGPELLIRYENEEAVDDSQLPKDRFSAERLKGVDSTLKIQPAELGDSAVYLCASSLFPQETQYFGPGTRLLVL.

The chain joins TRBV10-3 to TRBJ2-7; D might be TRBD1 (5 bases). The CDR3 loop spans 13 amino acids. Trimming removed 4 bases from V and 1 base from J, with 8 bases in between. The V gene's germline CDR1 is ENHRY and CDR2 SYGVKD. The DNA for the CDR3 is TGTGCCATCAGTGTCGACAGTTCCTACGAGCAGTACTTC. The encoded protein is CAISVDSSYEQYF.

V is TRBV1 and J is TRBJ1-1. TRBV1 is a pseudogene segment. The CDR3 contains 13 residues. The CDR3 coding sequence is TGCACCAGCCCAACTCCCGGGAGCACTGAAGCTTTCTTT. As protein: CTSPTPGSTEAFF.

This sequence joins TRBV11-2 and TRBJ2-1; D is perhaps TRBD1 (6 bases). The V and J ends lost 7 bases and 6 bases respectively, with 22 bases between them. This CDR3 region has 16 residues. The V gene's germline CDR1 is SGHAT and CDR2 FQNNGV. In nucleotides, the CDR3 is TGTGCCAGCACCCAACTCACAGGGCAAAAACGCAATGAGCAGTTCTTC. As protein: CASTQLTGQKRNEQFF.

V gene TRBV21-1 combines with J gene TRBJ2-7; the table's D call of TRBD2 was not tested on the DNA. TRBV21-1 is deemed a pseudogene. This CDR3 has 16 amino acids. The CDR3 sequence is CASNMGLAEDTYEQYF. In DNA, the CDR3 is TGTGCCAGCAATATGGGACTAGCGGAGGACACCTACGAGCAGTACTTC.

This clone has just one count. V usage is TRBV7-3 and J usage is TRBJ1-2; D is possibly TRBD1 (6 bases). Germline lookup yields CDR1 SGHTA and CDR2 FQGTGA. V dropped 0 bases and J dropped 7 bases, with 18 bases sitting between them. The CDR3 contains 16 residues. This CDR3 reads CASSLTGPGVGGGYTF. The CDR3 nucleotides read TGTGCCAGCAGCTTAACGGGACCAGGGGTTGGTGGTGGCTACACCTTC.

The gene calls are TRBV5-1 and TRBJ2-7; D might be TRBD1 (6 bases). CDR3 length: 13 residues. The germline gives CDR1 SGHRS, CDR2 YFSETQ. V dropped 4 bases and J dropped 1 base, with 9 bases sitting between them. The CDR3 sequence: CASSNGQSYEQYF. The CDR3 bases are TGCGCCAGCAGCAACGGACAGTCCTACGAGCAGTACTTC.

This clone was detected a few times. The rearrangement uses TRBV5-5 and TRBJ2-3; D is perhaps TRBD2 (5 bases). Trimming took off 0 bases at V and 6 bases at J, with 11 bases between the two ends. The germline CDR1 and CDR2 sequences are SGHKS and YYEKEE (reference sequence). This CDR3 is built from 14 residues. This CDR3 is CASSLEGSSDTQYF. The CDR3 DNA reads TGTGCCAGCAGCTTGGAAGGGAGTTCGGATACGCAGTATTTT.

The chain joins TRBV9 to TRBJ2-1; TRBD1 might be the D (6 bases). The CDR3 contains 14 residues. V lost 3 bases and J 10 bases, leaving 17 bases between the germline ends. The germline CDR1 and CDR2 sequences are SGDLS and YYNGEE. The CDR3 bases are TGTGCCAGCAGCGCTTTACCAGGGGAAGGGGAGCAGTTCTTC. Protein: CASSALPGEGEQFF.